This T cell receptor beta chain was recovered during a study of blood T cell repertoires in COVID-19. About the research overall: COVID-19 samples collected from the United States, Italy and Spain covered acute and convalescent phases. PBMCs, B-cell-depleted T cells, or T cells were the source of the cDNA or gDNA that made up the material.

In germline, CDR1 is GTSNPN, CDR2 SVGIG (reference sequence). Trimming removed 1 base from V and 0 bases from J, with 10 bases in between. The CDR3 spans 15 residues. The authors' processing: How many nucleated cells were present was estimated from reference gene primer amplification. Only in-frame clones appear in the TCRdb table, and some are missing; sequencing was by immunoSEQ multiplex PCR. Clone size and the V and J calls come from that table; the DNA yielded D and trimming. The sample holds roughly 70,000 clones; approximately 83% are singletons and the top ten take roughly 4.5%. The J gene is TRBJ1-5, the V gene TRBV30; no clear D. Sequencing input: peripheral blood. This receptor was identified in a woman in her sixties or seventies with acute or convalescent COVID-19. The DNA for the CDR3 is TGTGCCTGGAGTGCTGGTCAGTTTAGCAATCAGCCCCAGCATTTT. This sequence encodes CAWSAGQFSNQPQHF.